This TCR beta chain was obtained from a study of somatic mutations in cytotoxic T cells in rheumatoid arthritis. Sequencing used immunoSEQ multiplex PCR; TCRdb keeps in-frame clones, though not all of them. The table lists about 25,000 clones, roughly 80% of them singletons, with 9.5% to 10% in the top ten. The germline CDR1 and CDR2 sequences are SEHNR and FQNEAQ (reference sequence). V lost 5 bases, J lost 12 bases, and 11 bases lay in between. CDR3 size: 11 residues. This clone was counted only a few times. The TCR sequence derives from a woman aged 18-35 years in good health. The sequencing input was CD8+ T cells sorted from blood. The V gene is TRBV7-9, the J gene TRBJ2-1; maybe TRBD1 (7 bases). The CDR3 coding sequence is TGTGCCAGCAGCCAGGGGGAGGTGCAGTTCTTC. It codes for CASSQGEVQFF.